The rows below give T cell receptor beta chains drawn from one sample of a study of post-analysis software for immune sequencing data. TCRdb recomputed calls from the PCR reads with MiXCR, one row per CDR3 protein. Of under 900,000 distinct CDR3 sequences listed, 53% are singletons. The sequencing input was blood. Receptors were obtained from a girl between 5 and 17 years old with multiple sclerosis. Each CDR3 is given with its conserved first and last residue. Each record gives: D gene, J gene, V gene, clone size, CDR3 protein, CDR3 DNA. D genes are given only for firm matches. The size field is filled for only some rows; it gives once, few, many or a size class.

. TRBJ2-7 TRBV7-6 few CASSPSPSSYEQYF TGTGCCAGCAGTCCATCTCCTAGCTCCTACGAGCAGTACTTC
. TRBJ2-7 TRBV2 . CASTSTAGPYEQYF TGTGCCAGCACATCGACGGCAGGCCCCTACGAGCAGTACTTC
TRBD1 TRBJ2-5 TRBV20-1 once CSARTGQLNQETQYF TGCAGTGCTAGAACGGGACAGCTGAACCAAGAGACCCAGTACTTC
. TRBJ2-1 TRBV29-1 once CSQSGGGEYNEQFF TGCAGTCAATCAGGGGGGGGTGAATACAATGAGCAGTTCTTC
TRBD1 TRBJ2-7 TRBV5-1 . CTSSLAQGHEQYF TGCACCAGCAGCTTGGCACAGGGGCACGAGCAGTACTTC
. TRBJ2-6 TRBV7-3 . CASSTTTDSGANVLTF TGTGCCAGCAGCACAACGACAGACTCTGGGGCCAACGTCCTGACTTTC
TRBD2 TRBJ2-5 TRBV20-1 once CSAGTSGRSETQYF TGCAGTGCCGGGACTAGCGGGAGATCAGAGACCCAGTACTTC
. TRBJ2-5 TRBV10-1 . CASSESNTLRETQYF TGCGCCAGCAGTGAGTCGAACACACTGCGGGAGACCCAGTACTTC
TRBD1 TRBJ1-5 TRBV4-2 . CASSRELVGRTGGSGNQPQHF TGTGCCAGCAGCCGGGAGCTTGTCGGCAGGACAGGGGGGTCCGGCAATCAGCCCCAGCATTTT
. TRBJ2-1 TRBV7-8 . CASSSHRITPYNEQFF TGTGCCAGCAGCTCACATAGAATAACCCCCTACAATGAGCAGTTCTTC
TRBD1 TRBJ1-5 TRBV20-1 . CSARAFDRGDNQPQHF TGCAGTGCTAGAGCCTTTGACAGGGGAGACAATCAGCCCCAGCATTTT
. TRBJ1-1 TRBV6-5 . CASSYSGRGSAEAFF TGTGCCAGCAGTTACTCTGGACGGGGATCGGCTGAAGCTTTCTTT
. TRBJ2-3 TRBV7-2 . CASSSGLPWYF TGTGCCAGCAGCTCGGGACTTCCTTGGTATTTT
. TRBJ1-2 TRBV18 . CASSPYGSNYGYTF TGTGCCAGCTCACCATACGGTTCTAACTATGGCTACACCTTC